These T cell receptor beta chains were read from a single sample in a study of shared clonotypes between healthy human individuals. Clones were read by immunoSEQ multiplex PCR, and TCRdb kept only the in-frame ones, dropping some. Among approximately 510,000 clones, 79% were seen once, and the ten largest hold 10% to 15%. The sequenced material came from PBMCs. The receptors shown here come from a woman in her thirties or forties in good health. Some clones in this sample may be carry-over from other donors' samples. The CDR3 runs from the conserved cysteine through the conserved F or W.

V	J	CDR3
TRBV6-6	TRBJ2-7	CASPGGSTCGSYEQYF
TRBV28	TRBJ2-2	CASGRVSGFAGELFF
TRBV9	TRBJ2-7	CASSVGTGSSYEQYF
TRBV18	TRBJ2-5	CASSPKRGTEAQETQYF
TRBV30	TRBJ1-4	CAWSVGPGEKLFF
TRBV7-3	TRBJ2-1	CASSTVVGGRGEQFF
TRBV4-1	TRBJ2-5	CASSQDSVAVQYF
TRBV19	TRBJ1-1	CASSISSNTEAFF
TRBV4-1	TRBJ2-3	CASSQPTSGRVRDTQYF
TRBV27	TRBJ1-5	CASSLTPPTRDRDTYSNQPQHF
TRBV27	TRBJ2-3	CASSFGNTQYF
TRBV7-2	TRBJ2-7	CASSLTGRHEQYF
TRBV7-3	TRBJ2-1	CASSLGPAGGYNEQFF
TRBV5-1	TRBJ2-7	CASSPGLAGVAYEQYF
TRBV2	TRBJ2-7	CASSEGYEQYF
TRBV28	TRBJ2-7	CASTPPGLAYEQYF
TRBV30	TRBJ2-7	CAWSPQGGSYEQYF
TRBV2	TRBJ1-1	CASSAEGIGTEAFF
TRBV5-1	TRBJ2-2	CASSLALANTGELFF
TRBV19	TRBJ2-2	CASSQQGTSGELFF
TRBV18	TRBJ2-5	CASSPPEDRLGTQYF
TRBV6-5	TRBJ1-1	CASWGRVETEAFF
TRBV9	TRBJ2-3	CASSVGGGSPSTDTQYF
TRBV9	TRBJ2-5	CASNLLGALQETQYF
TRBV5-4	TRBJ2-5	CASSLGQVQETQYF
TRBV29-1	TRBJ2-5	CSGGPQETQYF
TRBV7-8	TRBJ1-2	CASSLVRGNGYTF
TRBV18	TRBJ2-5	CASSRMGSGETQYF
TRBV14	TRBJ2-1	CASSRQGSGFYNEQFF
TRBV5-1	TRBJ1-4	CASSLADDEKLFF
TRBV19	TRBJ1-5	CASSIGGNQPQHF
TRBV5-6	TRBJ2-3	CASSLVLAGTTDTQYF
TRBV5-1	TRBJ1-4	CASSSDRGRDEKLFF
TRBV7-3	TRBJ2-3	CASSLIGRVDTQYF
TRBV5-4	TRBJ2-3	CASSTAGTRGTDTQYF
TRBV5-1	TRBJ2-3	CASSGGGLDTQYF
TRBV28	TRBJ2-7	CASSSSPHEQYF
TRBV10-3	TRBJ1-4	CASSQQNEKLFF
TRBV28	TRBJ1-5	CASSPDLGAQGQPQHF
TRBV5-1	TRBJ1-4	CASSETGETNEKLFF
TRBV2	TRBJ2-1	CASSEEGLASGRNDNEQFF
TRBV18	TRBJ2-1	CASSLSSGNEQFF
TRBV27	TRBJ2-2	CASSFTSGRYTGELFF
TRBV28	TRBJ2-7	CASSLSQDGYEQYF
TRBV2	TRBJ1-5	CASSEDRGFNQPQHF
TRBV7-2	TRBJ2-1	CASSRAGRPIWEQFF
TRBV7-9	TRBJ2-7	CASSLGGTAYEQYF
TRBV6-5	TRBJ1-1	CASSPGENTEAFF